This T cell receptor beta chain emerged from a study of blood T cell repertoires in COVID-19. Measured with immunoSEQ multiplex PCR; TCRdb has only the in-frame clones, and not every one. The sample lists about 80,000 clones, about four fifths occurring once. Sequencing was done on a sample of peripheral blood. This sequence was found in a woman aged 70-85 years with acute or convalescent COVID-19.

This CDR3 is CASSTPGTGPQPQHF. The CDR3, as DNA: TGTGCCAGTAGTACTCCCGGGACAGGGCCTCAGCCCCAGCATTTT. The chain uses TRBV19 and TRBJ1-5, with TRBD1 matching over 9 bases. The V and J ends lost 4 bases and 6 bases, in that order; junction bases with no gene match: 7. There are 15 residues in the CDR3. Germline V CDR1 and CDR2: LNHDA, SQIVND (reference sequence). Variable domain in full (rest from reference TRBV19 and TRBJ1-5): DGGITQSPKYLFRKEGQNVTLSCEQNLNHDAMYWYRQDPGQGLRLIYYSQIVNDFQKGDIAEGYSVSREKKESFPLTVTSAQKNPTAFYLCASSTPGTGPQPQHFGDGTRLSIL.